Below are 9 T cell receptor beta chains sequenced from a single sample in a study of blood T cell repertoires in COVID-19. Repertoires were generated with immunoSEQ multiplex PCR, while TCRdb's copy carries only in-frame clones and drops some. The profile shows over 300,000 clones, 70% to 90% of them singletons. Sequencing was done on a sample of peripheral blood. The source is a man aged 35-49 years with acute or convalescent COVID-19.

This clone has just a few counts. This chain uses TRBV19 with TRBJ2-3; 8 bases fit TRBD2. Losses at the gene ends were 10 bases for V and 2 bases for J; bases not matched to a gene: 8. Germline assignment: CDR1 LNHDA and CDR2 SQIVND (reference sequence). The CDR3 loop spans 14 amino acids. Here the CDR3 DNA reads TGTGCCACCAACCAAGCGGGAGACACAGATACGCAGTATTTT. The encoded protein is CATNQAGDTDTQYF.

The chain carries TRBV6-5 and TRBJ2-3; TRBD2 agrees at 8 bases. V lost 6 bases to trimming and J lost 5 bases; unmatched junction nucleotides: 7. This CDR3 has 14 residues. Germline CDR1 reads MNHEY; CDR2 reads SVGAGI. The CDR3 reads CASRGPREGDTQYF. The CDR3 bases are TGTGCCAGCAGAGGACCCCGGGAGGGAGATACGCAGTATTTT.

This clone was detected only once. This rearrangement joins TRBV27 to TRBJ2-7; 9 nucleotides line up with TRBD1. The germline gives CDR1 MNHEY, CDR2 SMNVEV (reference sequence). The CDR3 covers 15 residues. The V and J ends lost 8 bases and 6 bases, in that order; junction bases with no gene match: 14. The CDR3, as DNA: TGTGCCAGCCGGCGCTCCGGGACAGGGACTCGCGAGCAGTACTTC. As protein: CASRRSGTGTREQYF.

This clone was recorded once. The chain joins TRBV6-2 or TRBV6-3 to TRBJ1-2; D possibly corresponds to TRBD1 (5 bases). V lost 0 bases, J lost 5 bases, and 22 bases lay in between. This CDR3 has 18 amino acids. Germline loops: CDR1 MNHEY, CDR2 SVGEGT. CDR3 amino acids: CASSYSQASRTGRYGYTF. The CDR3 nucleotides read TGTGCCAGCAGTTACTCTCAAGCCTCAAGAACAGGCCGGTATGGCTACACCTTC.

This chain joins TRBV6-4 and TRBJ2-3; 14 bases agree with TRBD2. Germline-derived CDR1 and CDR2 are MRHNA and SNTAGT. V lost 6 bases, J lost 3 bases, and 2 bases stayed unmatched. This CDR3 comprises 15 residues. The CDR3 spells CASRRLAGGTDTQYF. The CDR3 DNA reads as TGTGCCAGCAGAAGACTAGCGGGGGGGACAGATACGCAGTATTTT.

Here the CDR3 reads CASSRRGSTGELFF. The CDR3 nucleotides are TGTGCCAGCAGTAGGCGGGGTAGCACCGGGGAGCTGTTTTTT. The rearrangement uses TRBV6-5 and TRBJ2-2; tentative D call: TRBD2 (6 bases). The CDR3 has 14 amino acids. The ends were cut back, 5 bases at V and 4 bases at J, with 11 bases in the middle. Germline assignment: CDR1 MNHEY and CDR2 SVGAGI.

The V and J genes are TRBV5-6 and TRBJ2-7; 12 positions match TRBD1. V shed 3 bases and J 7 bases; nucleotides not matched to a gene: 2. Germline V CDR1 and CDR2: SGHDT, YYEEEE. The CDR3 contains 13 residues. CDR3 sequence (DNA): TGTGCCAGCAGCTGGGACAGGGGGCTGGAGCAGTACTTC. It yields the protein CASSWDRGLEQYF.

V gene TRBV7-8 combines with J gene TRBJ1-2; weak D call: TRBD1 (6 bases). Trimming cost V 5 bases and J 6 bases, with 22 bases left between them. The CDR3 sequence is 16 residues long. Germline assignment: CDR1 SGHVS and CDR2 FQNEAQ. The CDR3 reads CASSPAEGGAWDGYTF. DNA of the CDR3: TGTGCCAGCAGCCCCGCGGAAGGGGGGGCTTGGGATGGCTACACCTTC. The entire variable domain, with the rest obtained from reference TRBV7-8 and TRBJ1-2, is as follows: GAGVSQSPRYKVAKRGQDVALRCDPISGHVSLFWYQQALGQGPEFLTYFQNEAQLDKSGLPSDRFFAERPEGSVSTLKIQRTQQEDSAVYLCASSPAEGGAWDGYTFGSGTRLTVV.

A few counts support this clone. This chain uses TRBV2 with TRBJ2-1, with D tentatively TRBD2 (6 bases). This CDR3 has 13 amino acids. The V gene's germline CDR1 is SNHLY and CDR2 FYNNEI. Between the trimmed V and J ends, which lost 4 bases and 8 bases, there was a span of 12 bases. The CDR3, as DNA: TGTGCCAGCAGTGCGGGGGAATTCGATGAGCAGTTCTTC. Encoded protein: CASSAGEFDEQFF.